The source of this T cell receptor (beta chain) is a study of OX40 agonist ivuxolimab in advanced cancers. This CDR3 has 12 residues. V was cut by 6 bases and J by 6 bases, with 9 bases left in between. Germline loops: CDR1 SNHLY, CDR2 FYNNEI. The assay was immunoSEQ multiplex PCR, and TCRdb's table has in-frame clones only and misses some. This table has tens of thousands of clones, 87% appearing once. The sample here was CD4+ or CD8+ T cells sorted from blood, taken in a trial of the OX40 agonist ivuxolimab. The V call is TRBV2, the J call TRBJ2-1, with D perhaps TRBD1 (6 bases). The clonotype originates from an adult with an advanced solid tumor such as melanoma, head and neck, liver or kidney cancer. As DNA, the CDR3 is TGTGCCAGCAGAACGGACAGCAATGAGCAGTTCTTC. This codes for CASRTDSNEQFF.